Listed here are 19 T cell receptor beta chains from one sample, sequenced in a study of radiotherapy plus CTLA-4 blockade in lung cancer. Assay used: immunoSEQ multiplex PCR; TCRdb lists only in-frame clones, some missing. The table lists some 43,000 clones, around 83% of them singletons, with 2.5% to 4% in the top ten. The sequencing used peripheral blood, collected from a patient treated with radiotherapy plus ipilimumab. These receptors were taken from a human donor with non-small cell lung cancer who had stable disease on radiotherapy plus ipilimumab.

This chain connects TRBV19 to TRBJ2-1; no definite D call. Looked up from germline, CDR1 is LNHDA and CDR2 is SQIVND (reference sequence). Deletions cut 5 bases from V and 9 bases from J, with 11 bases between. CDR3 length: 12 residues. CDR3 sequence reads: CASSSPRSEQFF. CDR3 in DNA: TGTGCCAGTAGTTCACCTCGCAGTGAGCAGTTCTTC.

The rearrangement joins TRBV18 to TRBJ1-2; 8 positions agree with TRBD1. CDR1 KGHSH and CDR2 LQKENI come from the germline V gene. The CDR3 loop spans 14 amino acids. V gave up 3 bases and J gave up 8 bases; unmatched junction bases: 8. The CDR3 spells CASSPWTGKMGYTF. DNA for the CDR3: TGTGCCAGCTCACCTTGGACAGGGAAAATGGGCTACACCTTC.

The rearrangement joins TRBV28 to TRBJ2-2; the D gene is possibly TRBD2 (5 bases). Germline V gene sequence: CDR1 MDHEN, CDR2 SYDVKM. CDR3 length: 12 residues. The ends were cut back, 3 bases at V and 8 bases at J, with 7 bases in the middle. This CDR3 reads CASSFPGGELFF. CDR3 DNA: TGTGCCAGCAGTTTCCCGGGAGGGGAGCTGTTTTTT.

The chain is built from TRBV5-1 and TRBJ2-1, with 7 positions matching TRBD1. The ends lost 5 bases at V and 4 bases at J; junction bases unmatched: 6. Germline V lookup: CDR1 SGHRS, CDR2 YFSETQ. The CDR3 extends over 14 amino acids. CDR3 nucleotide sequence: TGCGCCAGCAGGGTGGGACAGCCGTACAATGAGCAGTTCTTC. Protein product: CASRVGQPYNEQFF. Variable domain in full (rest from reference TRBV5-1 and TRBJ2-1): KAGVTQTPRYLIKTRGQQVTLSCSPISGHRSVSWYQQTPGQGLQFLFEYFSETQRNKGNFPGRFSGRQFSNSRSEMNVSTLELGDSALYLCASRVGQPYNEQFFGPGTRLTVL.

This clone was observed a few times. V is TRBV4-1 and J is TRBJ1-1; D call uncertain. From germline, CDR1 is MGHRA and CDR2 YSYEKL. The CDR3 length is 15 residues. V was trimmed by 0 bases and J by 10 bases, leaving 18 bases between them. In nucleotides, the CDR3 is TGCGCCAGCAGCCAAGACCCGTTTTCAATGGTCGGAGCTTTCTTT. Amino acids: CASSQDPFSMVGAFF.

The V and J genes are TRBV11-2 and TRBJ1-4; D remains unclear. The germline V gene has CDR1 SGHAT and CDR2 FQNNGV. The germline V and J ends were trimmed by 5 bases and 10 bases, with 11 bases remaining between them. This CDR3 region has 12 residues. CDR3 protein: CASSPAEGKLFF. The CDR3, as DNA: TGTGCCAGCAGCCCAGCGGAGGGAAAACTGTTTTTT.

The chain employs TRBV9 and TRBJ2-1; 10 nucleotides agree with TRBD2. Germline CDR1 SGDLS, CDR2 YYNGEE. The CDR3 runs to 15 residues. V lost 3 bases to trimming and J lost 5 bases; unmatched junction nucleotides: 5. The CDR3 is CASSGSSGSHNEQFF. In DNA form, the CDR3 reads TGTGCCAGCAGCGGATCTAGCGGGAGTCACAATGAGCAGTTCTTC.

The rearrangement uses TRBV11-2 and TRBJ1-2, with D possibly being TRBD1 (6 bases). There are 16 residues in the CDR3. CDR1 and CDR2 from the germline V gene are SGHAT and FQNNGV. Trimming pared 5 bases from V and 4 bases from J, leaving 20 bases between. CDR3 sequence (DNA): TGTGCCAGCAGCGTCCCCCCGTGGACAGAGTTCTATGGCTACACCTTC. Protein: CASSVPPWTEFYGYTF.

In its sample, this clone was seen once. V is TRBV7-3 and J is TRBJ2-4; D perhaps matches TRBD2 (7 bases). Trimming took 5 bases from V and 6 from J, leaving 14 bases between them. The CDR3 contains 14 residues. Germline V gene data show CDR1 as SGHTA and CDR2 as FQGTGA. The DNA for the CDR3 is TGTGCCAGCAGCATCGCGGGGGCAGGAAACATTCAGTACTTC. Translation gives CASSIAGAGNIQYF.

The chain couples TRBV7-2 to TRBJ2-7; D may be TRBD2 (6 bases). There are 13 residues in the CDR3. The V gene's germline CDR1 is SGHTA and CDR2 FQGNSA. V gave up 6 bases and J gave up 6 bases, with 15 bases separating them. CDR3 sequence: CASSTGEWGEQYF. Written as DNA, the CDR3 is TGTGCCAGCAGTACGGGGGAGTGGGGCGAGCAGTACTTC.

This sequence joins TRBV27 and TRBJ2-1, with a possible D match to TRBD2 (6 bases). The CDR3 contains 17 residues. CDR1 is MNHEY and CDR2 is SMNVEV in the germline V gene (reference sequence). Trimming pared 6 bases from V and 1 base from J, leaving 19 bases between. Here the CDR3 reads CASSHGVRERSYNEQFF. The CDR3 nucleotides are TGTGCCAGCAGCCATGGGGTACGGGAGCGTTCCTACAATGAGCAGTTCTTC.

This sequence joins TRBV18 and TRBJ2-5; 9 nucleotides line up with TRBD1. The V segment lost 6 bases and the J segment 5 bases; nucleotides outside the gene matches: 13. The CDR3 extends over 16 amino acids. Germline V lookup: CDR1 KGHSH, CDR2 LQKENI. The CDR3 protein is CASSELRGTGRETQYF. In DNA form, the CDR3 reads TGTGCCAGCTCCGAGCTCCGCGGGACAGGGAGGGAGACCCAGTACTTC.

There are a few counts of this clone. This chain connects TRBV4-3 to TRBJ1-4; D is unresolved. The CDR3 runs 16 residues. Germline CDR1 and CDR2: LGHNA and YSLEER. Trimming left V 1 base short and J 5 bases short, with 14 bases between. In DNA form, the CDR3 reads TGCGCCAGCAGCCAAGCCATTGCCAGTTGGAATGAAAAACTGTTTTTT. The encoded protein is CASSQAIASWNEKLFF.

This clone was recorded a few times. V is TRBV28 and J is TRBJ2-1; 10 bases match TRBD1. Trimming cost V 4 bases and J 3 bases; bases outside gene matches: 3. CDR3 size: 15 residues. Per the germline V gene, CDR1 is MDHEN and CDR2 is SYDVKM. Here the CDR3 DNA reads TGTGCCAGCAGTTCCGGGACAGGGGTCTACAATGAGCAGTTCTTC. Translating gives CASSSGTGVYNEQFF.

V and J are TRBV19 and TRBJ2-1, with TRBD2 matching 13 bases. Germline loops: CDR1 LNHDA, CDR2 SQIVND (reference sequence). This CDR3 has 15 residues. J gave up 8 bases and V 1 base, and 2 bases lay outside the gene matches. CDR3 DNA: TGTGCCAGTAGTATAGGGACTAGCGGGAGCGATGAGCAGTTCTTC. Residues: CASSIGTSGSDEQFF.

This clone has just one count. The V gene is TRBV27, the J gene TRBJ2-1; TRBD2 agrees at 10 bases. Losses at the gene ends were 0 bases for V and 7 bases for J; bases not matched to a gene: 6. Germline assignment: CDR1 MNHEY and CDR2 SMNVEV (reference sequence). This CDR3 spans 16 amino acids. DNA for the CDR3: TGTGCCAGCAGTTTATCCCTAGCGGGAGTCACGAATGAGCAGTTCTTC. Amino acid sequence: CASSLSLAGVTNEQFF.

The chain employs TRBV29-1 and TRBJ2-3, with TRBD1 identical over 8 bases. The CDR3 is 14 amino acids. Germline V gene lookup returns CDR1 SQVTM and CDR2 ANQGSEA. V lost 4 bases to trimming and J lost 2 bases; unmatched junction nucleotides: 5. The CDR3 region is CSVAGGRPTDTQYF. CDR3 nucleotides: TGCAGCGTTGCAGGGGGCAGGCCCACAGATACGCAGTATTTT.

J is TRBJ2-7 and V is TRBV13; 8 bases map to TRBD2. This CDR3 spans 14 amino acids. J lost 6 bases, V lost 3 bases, and 7 bases had no gene match. CDR1 and CDR2 (germline): PRHDT, FYEKMQ (reference sequence). The DNA of the CDR3 is TGTGCCAGCAGCTTCCCCCCGGGAGGGATCGAGCAGTACTTC. It specifies CASSFPPGGIEQYF.

The rearrangement uses TRBV5-1 and TRBJ1-3; TRBD1 agrees at 7 bases. The germline V gene has CDR1 SGHRS and CDR2 YFSETQ. Trimming removed 4 bases from V and 2 bases from J; junction bases left unmatched: 3. CDR3 length: 14 amino acids. CDR3 sequence (DNA): TGCGCCAGCAGCCCCGGGACAGCTGGAAACACCATATATTTT. Residues: CASSPGTAGNTIYF.